This entry describes one T cell receptor beta chain. What it binds is unknown. This sample is drawn from a study of response to subunit inactivated influenza vaccine. V shed 5 bases and J 8 bases; nucleotides not matched to a gene: 7. The CDR3 covers 15 residues. Germline CDR1 WNHNN, CDR2 SYGVQD (reference sequence). TCRdb analysed the RT-PCR reads with MiXCR anew, one entry per CDR3 protein. The repertoire holds 800,000 to 1,000,000 distinct CDR3 sequences, with 21% as singletons. Study results and limitations: That few new T cells are recruited by each seasonal influenza vaccination was the authors' suggestion.

Sequenced material: PBMCs from blood, taken roughly 5 days after vaccination. This chain uses TRBV10-1 with TRBJ2-1, with TRBD2 identical over 12 bases. The sequence was obtained from a man in his forties or fifties who received an inactivated influenza vaccine. CDR3 DNA: TGCGCCAGCAGTTCGACTAGCGGGGGCGTCGATGAGCAGTTCTTC. Its protein is CASSSTSGGVDEQFF.